This TCR beta chain appears in the sequencing data of a study of shared clonotypes between healthy human individuals. TCRdb's table, derived via immunoSEQ multiplex PCR, lists solely in-frame clones and lacks some. The data hold approximately 840,000 clones, with 96% observed a single time. V gave up 5 bases and J gave up 4 bases; unmatched junction bases: 8. The CDR3 length is 16 residues. CDR1 PRHDT and CDR2 FYEKMQ come from the germline V gene (reference sequence). CD45RO-negative, CCR7-selected cells formed the naive CD8 fraction, which excluded terminally differentiated effector memory CD45RA+ cells.

The sample consisted of naive CD8+ T cells sorted from blood. The V call is TRBV13, the J call TRBJ2-7; 13 bases are shared with TRBD2. This sequence was found in a man aged 25-45 years in good health. CDR3 DNA: TGTGCCAGCAGCCCACCGGGACTAGCGGGATTATACGAGCAGTACTTC. Amino acid sequence: CASSPPGLAGLYEQYF.